The 29 T cell receptor beta chains given below trace back to one sample, sequenced in a study of beta chain features in type 1 diabetes (dated by TCRdb to between 2018 and 2020). The library relied on the immunoSEQ multiplex PCR assay. The entire isolated RNA was reverse transcribed using the High Capacity cDNA Reverse Transcription Kit, and thus expressed TCRB transcripts were sequenced. The table comes from immuneACCESS by way of TCRdb, which keeps in-frame sequences with V and J called. Part of the clones is missing from these tables; in studies checked, under half for an unresolved V gene and the rest for unknown reasons. For this sample the table gives about 200,000 clones, of which about a tenth were detected only once. The top ten hold approximately 1.3% of the sample. The sequenced material came from central memory CD4+ T cells from blood. These receptors all come from a man younger than 35 in good health.

This clone was counted once. A far larger clone lies a single base away; this is likely a read error. The chain links TRBV29-1 to TRBJ2-7; 7 bases align to TRBD2. Germline V gene data show CDR1 as SQVTM and CDR2 as ANQGSEA. V shed 2 bases, J shed 6 bases, and the junction held 4 bases outside the gene matches. The CDR3 loop spans 12 amino acids. In DNA form, the CDR3 reads TGCAGCGTTGAACCGGGGAGGGGCGAGCAGTACTTC. Translated: CSVEPGRGEQYF.

This sequence joins TRBV5-4 and TRBJ2-5, with D unclear. V dropped 1 base and J dropped 4 bases, with 11 bases sitting between them. CDR3 length equals 14 residues. Germline V gene lookup returns CDR1 SGHNT and CDR2 YYREEE (reference sequence). The CDR3 coding sequence is TGTGCCAGCAGCTTGTGGCGAGGAAGAGAGACCCAGTACTTC. This encodes CASSLWRGRETQYF. Full variable domain (remainder filled in from reference TRBV5-4 and TRBJ2-5): ETGVTQSPTHLIKTRGQQVTLRCSSQSGHNTVSWYQQALGQGPQFIFQYYREEENGRGNFPPRFSGLQFPNYSSELNVNALELDDSALYLCASSLWRGRETQYFGPGTRLLVL.

The chain uses TRBV6-5 and TRBJ2-7; D call uncertain. The V gene's germline CDR1 is MNHEY and CDR2 SVGAGI. The CDR3 runs 13 residues. Trimming stripped 7 bases from V and 1 base from J, with 11 bases between. The CDR3 nucleotides are TGTGCCAGCATGTTGGACGGTTCCTACGAGCAGTACTTC. Encoded protein: CASMLDGSYEQYF.

The chain couples TRBV18 to TRBJ2-1; 12 bases match TRBD2. This CDR3 contains 13 residues. Germline trimming cut 7 bases from V and 6 bases from J; bases unmatched to any gene: 1. The V gene's germline CDR1 is KGHSH and CDR2 LQKENI. CDR3 nucleotides: TGTGCCAGCTGGGGACTAGCGGGCAATGAGCAGTTCTTC. Translation: CASWGLAGNEQFF.

The chain combines TRBV6-5 with TRBJ2-7; 12 bases are a match to TRBD2. V was clipped by 0 bases and J by 4 bases; unmatched bases: 1. CDR1 and CDR2 from the germline V gene are MNHEY and SVGAGI. The CDR3 length is 15 residues. CDR3 nucleotide sequence: TGTGCCAGCAGTTACTCCACTAGCGGGAGGTACGAGCAGTACTTC. This encodes CASSYSTSGRYEQYF.

This clone has a handful of counts. The gene calls are TRBV18 and TRBJ2-3; D not certain. Trimming took off 2 bases at V and 2 bases at J, with 8 bases between the two ends. This CDR3 has 14 amino acids. The germline V gene has CDR1 KGHSH and CDR2 LQKENI. CDR3 DNA sequence: TGTGCCAGCTCACCAGTGGCGGCCACAGATACGCAGTATTTT. It yields the protein CASSPVAATDTQYF.

The chain combines TRBV6-6 with TRBJ2-4, with no clear D. The CDR3 is made up of 13 amino acids. Trimming cost V 8 bases and J 7 bases, with 15 bases left between them. Germline V gene data show CDR1 as MNHNY and CDR2 as SVGAGI (reference sequence). In DNA, the CDR3 is TGTGCCAGCCGCCCGGAGCTTGGGAACATTCAGTACTTC. Its translation is CASRPELGNIQYF.

This clone has only a few counts. One end of the junction is discordant with germline, which a read error may explain. This chain uses TRBV7-7 with TRBJ2-5; no firm D call. The CDR3 is 13 amino acids. Germline CDR1 is SSHAT and CDR2 is FNYEAQ (reference sequence). The CDR3 sequence is CASSLKGQETQYF. DNA of the CDR3: TGTGCTAGCAGCTTAAAAGGGCAAGAGACCCAGTACTTC.

This chain links TRBV7-2 with TRBJ1-1; D might be TRBD1 (6 bases). Trimming shortened V by 5 bases and J by 0 bases, and 13 bases separated the two germline ends. Per germline, CDR1 SGHTA and CDR2 FQGNSA. The CDR3 has 15 amino acids. CDR3 sequence reads: CASSPTGAVNTEAFF. The CDR3 DNA reads TGTGCCAGCAGCCCGACGGGGGCAGTGAACACTGAAGCTTTCTTT.

The table lists this clone with a count of one. This chain connects TRBV27 to TRBJ1-2; D remains ambiguous. This CDR3 is built from 14 residues. Trimming removed 5 bases at V and 4 bases at J, with 14 bases between. Germline loops: CDR1 MNHEY, CDR2 SMNVEV (reference sequence). This CDR3 is CASSPREAIYGYTF. In DNA, the CDR3 is TGTGCCAGCAGTCCCCGTGAGGCCATCTATGGCTACACCTTC.

V gene TRBV30 combines with J gene TRBJ2-7, with D unresolved. V gave up 2 bases and J gave up 6 bases, with 8 bases separating them. Germline V gene lookup returns CDR1 GTSNPN and CDR2 SVGIG (reference sequence). The CDR3 is made up of 11 amino acids. In DNA, the CDR3 is TGTGCCTGGAGTCGGTGGGCCGAGCAGTACTTC. Its protein product is CAWSRWAEQYF.

This chain uses TRBV29-1 with TRBJ1-1; TRBD1 matches 7 bases. Trimming removed 6 bases from V and 7 bases from J; junction bases left unmatched: 11. The CDR3 is made up of 13 amino acids. Germline assignment: CDR1 SQVTM and CDR2 ANQGSEA. CDR3 nucleotides: TGCAGCGTGGGGGGGACAGACAGAGGTGAAGCTTTCTTT. This encodes CSVGGTDRGEAFF.

This clone was seen only a few times. V usage is TRBV15 and J usage is TRBJ1-1; possibly TRBD1 for D (5 bases). The V and J ends lost 4 bases and 1 base respectively, with 13 bases between them. The CDR3 sequence is 15 residues long. The germline V gene encodes CDR1 LNHNV and CDR2 YYDKDF (reference sequence). The CDR3 nucleotides read TGTGCCACCAGCACACCCTTTGGGGGGAACACTGAAGCTTTCTTT. Protein product: CATSTPFGGNTEAFF. Full variable domain (remainder filled in from reference TRBV15 and TRBJ1-1): DAMVIQNPRYQVTQFGKPVTLSCSQTLNHNVMYWYQQKSSQAPKLLFHYYDKDFNNEADTPDNFQSRRPNTSFCFLDIRSPGLGDTAMYLCATSTPFGGNTEAFFGQGTRLTVV.

The chain uses TRBV23-1 and TRBJ2-1; D remains unclear. TRBV23-1 is designated an ORF whose function remains uncertain. The V gene lost 0 bases and the J gene lost 4 bases, with 10 bases spanning the gap. This CDR3 is 15 amino acids long. The CDR3 DNA reads TGCGCCAGCAGTCAATCCTGCCGGCGTTACAATGAGCAGTTCTTC. Translated, it gives CASSQSCRRYNEQFF.

This rearrangement joins TRBV5-1 to TRBJ2-1, with D possibly being TRBD1 (6 bases). The CDR3 loop spans 14 amino acids. CDR1 SGHRS and CDR2 YFSETQ come from the germline V gene. Trimming left V 4 bases short and J 1 base short, with 9 bases between. CDR3 nucleotides: TGCGCCAGCAGCACACAGGGTTCCTACAATGAGCAGTTCTTC. Its protein is CASSTQGSYNEQFF.

The chain has TRBV30 and TRBJ1-3, with TRBD1 as a possible D gene (6 bases). The CDR3 is made up of 17 amino acids. Between the trimmed V and J ends, which lost 1 base and 0 bases, there was a span of 16 bases. The V gene's germline CDR1 is GTSNPN and CDR2 SVGIG (reference sequence). This CDR3 reads CAWSAIGGALSGNTIYF. CDR3 nucleotide sequence: TGTGCCTGGAGTGCGATAGGGGGGGCCCTCTCTGGAAACACCATATATTTT. Full variable domain (outside the CDR3, taken from reference TRBV30 and TRBJ1-3): SQTIHQWPATLVQPVGSPLSLECTVEGTSNPNLYWYRQAAGRGLQLLFYSVGIGQISSEVPQNLSASRPQDRQFILSSKKLLLSDSGFYLCAWSAIGGALSGNTIYFGEGSWLTVV.

The rearrangement uses TRBV29-1 and TRBJ2-1; a possible D gene is TRBD2 (6 bases). In germline, CDR1 is SQVTM, CDR2 ANQGSEA. V lost 2 bases, J lost 5 bases, and 19 bases lay in between. The CDR3 sequence is 16 residues long. The CDR3 here is CSVELAIKTRHNEQFF. The CDR3, as DNA: TGCAGCGTTGAACTAGCGATCAAAACTAGACACAATGAGCAGTTCTTC.

This clone was detected only a few times. The chain carries TRBV7-9 and TRBJ2-7; D is ambiguous. The CDR3 is made up of 12 amino acids. Germline V lookup: CDR1 SEHNR, CDR2 FQNEAQ (reference sequence). Trimming removed 2 bases from V and 4 bases from J, with 6 bases in between. The CDR3: CASSLSGYEQYF. The CDR3 bases are TGTGCCAGCAGCTTATCCGGATACGAGCAGTACTTC.

V is TRBV28 and J is TRBJ2-2; 9 bases map to TRBD2. CDR1 and CDR2 from the germline V gene are MDHEN and SYDVKM. The CDR3 contains 14 residues. V shed 10 bases and J 0 bases; nucleotides not matched to a gene: 3. The CDR3 DNA sequence: TGTGCCATCCTAGCGGGGCCGAACACCGGGGAGCTGTTTTTT. Protein: CAILAGPNTGELFF.

This sequence joins TRBV25-1 and TRBJ2-3, with TRBD2 matching 9 bases. CDR1 and CDR2 from the germline V gene are MGHDK and SYGVNS. CDR3 size: 17 residues. J lost 2 bases, V lost 1 base, and 7 bases had no gene match. Here the CDR3 DNA reads TGTGCCAGCAGTGAATCCCGACTAGCGGAGAACACAGATACGCAGTATTTT. It is translated as CASSESRLAENTDTQYF.

This clone was found a few times. The rearrangement links TRBV23-1 to TRBJ2-5, with unresolved D. TRBV23-1 is an open reading frame, and its role is uncertain. V was clipped by 4 bases and J by 5 bases, with 17 bases between them. CDR3 length equals 15 residues. The chain's CDR3 is CASSRPRTGRETQYF. The CDR3 region has the DNA TGCGCCAGCAGTCGTCCCAGGACCGGCCGGGAGACCCAGTACTTC.

In nucleotides, the CDR3 is TGTGCCAGCTCAACAACAGCAGGGAACACTGAAGCTTTCTTT. It codes for CASSTTAGNTEAFF. This chain links TRBV18 with TRBJ1-1; no definite D call. Germline values: CDR1 KGHSH, CDR2 LQKENI. CDR3 length equals 14 residues. The V and J ends lost 5 bases and 1 base respectively, with 11 bases between them.

This sequence joins TRBV30 and TRBJ2-1, with TRBD1 identical over 8 bases. Unmatched junction bases numbered 6, after V lost 5 bases and J lost 0 bases. The length of the CDR3 is 15 residues. In germline, CDR1 is GTSNPN, CDR2 SVGIG (reference sequence). The CDR3 sequence is CAWGQGSSSYNEQFF. CDR3 DNA: TGTGCCTGGGGACAGGGTTCAAGCTCCTACAATGAGCAGTTCTTC.

This clone was recorded a few times. The V and J genes are TRBV4-1 and TRBJ2-7; 11 nucleotides match TRBD1. With 3 bases clipped from V and 2 bases from J, the junction kept 3 bases outside the gene matches. The CDR3 is made up of 15 amino acids. The V gene's germline CDR1 is MGHRA and CDR2 YSYEKL. CDR3 DNA: TGCGCCAGCAGCCATCCGGGACAGGGGGCCTACGAGCAGTACTTC. Its translation is CASSHPGQGAYEQYF.

Ten or more counts support this clone. CDR3 residues: CASSPGSTDTQYF. Here the CDR3 DNA reads TGTGCCAGCTCACCGGGCAGCACAGATACGCAGTATTTT. The chain carries TRBV18 and TRBJ2-3; no clear D. CDR3 length equals 13 residues. Germline V gene sequence: CDR1 KGHSH, CDR2 LQKENI. The ends were cut back, 3 bases at V and 0 bases at J, with 4 bases in the middle.

V and J are TRBV18 and TRBJ1-1; 7 nucleotides agree with TRBD1. Trimming removed 2 bases from V and 4 bases from J; junction bases left unmatched: 7. The length of the CDR3 is 15 residues. The germline gives CDR1 KGHSH, CDR2 LQKENI. CDR3 coding DNA: TGTGCCAGCTCACCAGGACAGGCTTTTCGCACTGAAGCTTTCTTT. This encodes CASSPGQAFRTEAFF.

The chain recombines TRBV25-1 with TRBJ1-2; no firm D call. The CDR3 has 14 amino acids. CDR1 is MGHDK, CDR2 SYGVNS, per germline. The germline V and J ends were trimmed by 1 base and 2 bases, with 8 bases remaining between them. The CDR3: CASSELMGNYGYTF. CDR3 nucleotides: TGTGCCAGCAGTGAATTGATGGGGAACTATGGCTACACCTTC.

A few counts support this clone. Possible read error: a much larger clone is one base away. The chain carries TRBV6-6 and TRBJ2-6, with D hard to call. The CDR3 sequence is 16 residues long. Trimming pared 10 bases from V and 0 bases from J, leaving 16 bases between. Germline values: CDR1 MNHNY, CDR2 SVGAGI (reference sequence). The CDR3 reads CAIVGSPYSGANVLTF. CDR3 sequence (DNA): TGTGCCATCGTAGGGTCTCCCTACTCTGGGGCCAACGTCCTGACTTTC.

The chain carries TRBV27 and TRBJ1-5; D may be TRBD1 (5 bases). The CDR3 is 14 amino acids. Germline V gene data show CDR1 as MNHEY and CDR2 as SMNVEV (reference sequence). Trimming pared 6 bases from V and 1 base from J, leaving 10 bases between. The CDR3 sequence is CASSSGGSNQPQHF. For the CDR3, the DNA is TGTGCCAGCAGCTCCGGGGGAAGCAATCAGCCCCAGCATTTT.